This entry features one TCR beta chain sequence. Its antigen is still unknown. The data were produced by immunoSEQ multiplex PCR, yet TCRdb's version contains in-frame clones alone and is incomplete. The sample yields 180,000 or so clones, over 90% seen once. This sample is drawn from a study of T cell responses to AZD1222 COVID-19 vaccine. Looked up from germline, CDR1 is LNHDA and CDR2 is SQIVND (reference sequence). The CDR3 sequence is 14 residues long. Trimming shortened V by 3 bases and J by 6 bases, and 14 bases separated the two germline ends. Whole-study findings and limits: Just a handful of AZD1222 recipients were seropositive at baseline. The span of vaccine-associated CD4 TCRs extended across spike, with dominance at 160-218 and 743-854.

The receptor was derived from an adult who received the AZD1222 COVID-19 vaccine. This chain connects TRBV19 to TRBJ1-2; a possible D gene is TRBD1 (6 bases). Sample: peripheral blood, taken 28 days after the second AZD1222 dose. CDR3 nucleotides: TGTGCCAGTAGTATGAACAGGGAAGACAATGGCTACACCTTC. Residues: CASSMNREDNGYTF.